This passage covers 2 T cell receptor beta chains from one sample sequenced in a study of T cells expressing NK-cell markers. TCRdb re-analyzed the 5' RACE reads; it lists each CDR3 protein once, without DNA. The sample's table shows 150,000 to 170,000 distinct CDR3 sequences. Source material: blood T cells: a sorted CD56 or NKG2C T cell subset, CD4+ or CD8+ T cells, or bulk PBMC T cells (not recorded which). These receptors were collected from a woman aged 50 to 60 in good health.

The CDR3 spells CASTARSTGELFF. V gene TRBV5-5 combines with J gene TRBJ2-2. This CDR3 region has 13 residues. In germline, CDR1 is SGHKS, CDR2 YYEKEE (reference sequence).

The rearrangement links TRBV7-2 to TRBJ2-1. There are 15 residues in the CDR3. The V gene's germline CDR1 is SGHTA and CDR2 FQGNSA. This CDR3 reads CASSLDSWGYNEQFF.